This TCR beta chain emerged from a study of naive and memory T cell subsets. General observations from the study: Expression changes during T cell differentiation may affect RNA-based TCR counts.

A few counts support this clonotype. Its antigen is undetermined. In germline, CDR1 is SQVTM, CDR2 ANQGSEA. CDR3 length: 13 amino acids. The V gene end was trimmed by 5 bases and the J gene end by 5 bases; junction bases not matched to a gene: 7. CMV status came from CD4+ T cell IFNgamma after overnight CMV lysate stimulation of fresh PBMCs. After CD4 positive bead selection, the CD4-negative fraction gave CD8 T cells. The beta constant-region primer was an equimolar mix of two oligonucleotides covering TRBC1 and TRBC2. The cDNA 3' end received a ligated single-stranded oligonucleotide carrying the SP2 primer and a 12-nucleotide UMI. TCRdb called the UMI-ligation and nested PCR reads again in MiXCR, with one record for every CDR3 protein. The table has 84,000 or so distinct CDR3 sequences, about 6.5% seen once.

This rearrangement joins TRBV29-1 to TRBJ2-5; TRBD2 agrees at 8 bases. The sequenced material came from central memory CD4+ T cells from blood. This TCR was recovered from a human donor in good health. CDR3 sequence reads: CSVPSGGMETQYF. The DNA of the CDR3 is TGCAGCGTTCCTTCGGGAGGGATGGAGACCCAGTACTTC.